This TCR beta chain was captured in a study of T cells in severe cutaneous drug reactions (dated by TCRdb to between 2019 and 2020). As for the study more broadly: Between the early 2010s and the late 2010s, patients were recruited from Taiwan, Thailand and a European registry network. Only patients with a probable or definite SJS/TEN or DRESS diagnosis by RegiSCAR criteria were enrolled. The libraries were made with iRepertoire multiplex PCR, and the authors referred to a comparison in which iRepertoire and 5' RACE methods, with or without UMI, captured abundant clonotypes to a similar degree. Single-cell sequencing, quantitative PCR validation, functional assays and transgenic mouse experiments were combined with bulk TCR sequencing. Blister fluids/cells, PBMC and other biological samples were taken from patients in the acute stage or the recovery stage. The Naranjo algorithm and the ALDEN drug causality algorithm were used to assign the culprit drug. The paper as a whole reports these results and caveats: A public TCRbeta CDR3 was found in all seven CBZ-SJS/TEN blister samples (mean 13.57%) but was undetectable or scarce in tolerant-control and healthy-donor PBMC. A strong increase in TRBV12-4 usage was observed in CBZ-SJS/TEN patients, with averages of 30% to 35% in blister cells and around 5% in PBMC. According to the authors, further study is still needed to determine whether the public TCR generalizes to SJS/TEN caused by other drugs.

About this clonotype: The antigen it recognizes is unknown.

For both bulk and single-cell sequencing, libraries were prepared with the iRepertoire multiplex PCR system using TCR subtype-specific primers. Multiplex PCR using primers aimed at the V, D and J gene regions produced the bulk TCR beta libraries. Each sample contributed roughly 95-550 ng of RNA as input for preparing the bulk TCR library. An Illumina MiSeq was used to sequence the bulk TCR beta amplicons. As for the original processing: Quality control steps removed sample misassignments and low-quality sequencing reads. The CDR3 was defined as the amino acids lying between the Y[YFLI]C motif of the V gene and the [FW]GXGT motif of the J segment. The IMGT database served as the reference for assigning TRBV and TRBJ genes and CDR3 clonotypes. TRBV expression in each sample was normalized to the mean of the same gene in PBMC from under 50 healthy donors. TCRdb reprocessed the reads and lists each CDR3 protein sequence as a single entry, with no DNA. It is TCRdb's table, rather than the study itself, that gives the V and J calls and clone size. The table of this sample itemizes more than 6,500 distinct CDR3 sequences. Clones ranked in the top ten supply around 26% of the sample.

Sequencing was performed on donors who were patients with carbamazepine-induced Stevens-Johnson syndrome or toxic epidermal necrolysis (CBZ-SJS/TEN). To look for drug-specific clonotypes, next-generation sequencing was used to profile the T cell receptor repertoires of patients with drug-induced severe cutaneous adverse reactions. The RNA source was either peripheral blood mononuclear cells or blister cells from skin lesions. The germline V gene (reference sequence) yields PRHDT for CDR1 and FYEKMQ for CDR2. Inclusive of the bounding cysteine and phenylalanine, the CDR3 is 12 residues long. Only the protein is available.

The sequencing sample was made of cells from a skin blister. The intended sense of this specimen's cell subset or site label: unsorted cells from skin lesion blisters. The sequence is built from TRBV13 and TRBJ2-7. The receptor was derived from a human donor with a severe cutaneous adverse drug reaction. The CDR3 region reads CASSLARNEQYF.